Listed below are T cell receptor beta chains from one sample, sequenced in a study of blood T cells in healthy people across ages. Each CDR3 protein gets one entry after TCRdb re-called the 5' RACE reads with MiXCR. Of about 1 million distinct CDR3 sequences listed, around 45% are singletons. The sequenced sample was blood. The receptor source for this set is an older woman in good health. CDR3s include the opening cysteine and the closing phenylalanine or tryptophan. A D gene is named only where the DNA matches it firmly. Expanded clones get a size class; other rows say once, few or many, or leave the size out.

d_call: TRBD2
j_call: TRBJ2-2
v_call: TRBV9
clone_size: NA
cdr3_nt: TGTGCCAGCAGCGTAGTTACTAGCGGAAATACCGGGGAGCTGTTTTTT
cdr3_aa: CASSVVTSGNTGELFF

d_call: NA
j_call: TRBJ2-5
v_call: TRBV24-1
clone_size: NA
cdr3_nt: TGTGCCACCAGCGATCCCTGGGCACTCGGGACCCAGTACTTC
cdr3_aa: CATSDPWALGTQYF

d_call: TRBD2
j_call: TRBJ2-7
v_call: TRBV5-6
clone_size: few
cdr3_nt: TGTGCCAGCAGCAAGGGACTAGAGTCTAACGAGCAGTACTTC
cdr3_aa: CASSKGLESNEQYF

d_call: NA
j_call: TRBJ2-1
v_call: TRBV12-3/TRBV12-4
clone_size: NA
cdr3_nt: TGTGCCAGCAACACCGGGAGTTCTCTCTTCTCCTACAATGAGCAGTTCTTC
cdr3_aa: CASNTGSSLFSYNEQFF

d_call: NA
j_call: TRBJ2-2
v_call: TRBV28
clone_size: NA
cdr3_nt: TGTGCCAGCAGCCTCGGGACTGGGGGGGAGCTGTTTTTT
cdr3_aa: CASSLGTGGELFF

d_call: NA
j_call: TRBJ2-5
v_call: TRBV6-5
clone_size: NA
cdr3_nt: TGTGCCAGCAGCCGGGACCTTAGGGATGAGCAGTACTTC
cdr3_aa: CASSRDLRDEQYF

d_call: TRBD2
j_call: TRBJ2-1
v_call: TRBV24-1
clone_size: NA
cdr3_nt: TGTGCCACCAGTGATTTAGCGGGAGGGTCCTACAATGAGCAGTTCTTC
cdr3_aa: CATSDLAGGSYNEQFF

d_call: TRBD2
j_call: TRBJ2-5
v_call: TRBV7-9
clone_size: NA
cdr3_nt: TGTGCCAGCAGCTCCCCTAGCGGGAGTGGCATTGGGGAGACCCAGTACTTC
cdr3_aa: CASSSPSGSGIGETQYF

d_call: TRBD1
j_call: TRBJ2-1
v_call: TRBV7-9
clone_size: NA
cdr3_nt: TGTGCCAGCAGCTTAGGTGACAGGGCGCACAATGAGCAGTTCTTC
cdr3_aa: CASSLGDRAHNEQFF

d_call: TRBD2
j_call: TRBJ2-3
v_call: TRBV5-1
clone_size: NA
cdr3_nt: TGCGCCAGCAGCCCATTGGGGGCCTTTAGCGGGAGCGGCACAGATACGCAGTATTTT
cdr3_aa: CASSPLGAFSGSGTDTQYF

d_call: TRBD2
j_call: TRBJ2-1
v_call: TRBV10-3
clone_size: once
cdr3_nt: TGTGCCATCAGGGTCGGGACTAGCGGGAGGTTGGTTGCTGCGGAGGGGTACAATGAGCAGTTCTTC
cdr3_aa: CAIRVGTSGRLVAAEGYNEQFF

d_call: TRBD1
j_call: TRBJ2-2
v_call: TRBV12-3/TRBV12-4
clone_size: once
cdr3_nt: TGTGCCAGCAGTCCAGGGGGCGGTAACACCGGGGAGCTGTTTTTT
cdr3_aa: CASSPGGGNTGELFF

d_call: NA
j_call: TRBJ2-7
v_call: TRBV15
clone_size: NA
cdr3_nt: TGTGCCACCAGCAGAGATGGGCTACTAGCGCAGTACTTC
cdr3_aa: CATSRDGLLAQYF

d_call: NA
j_call: TRBJ2-7
v_call: TRBV6-6
clone_size: few
cdr3_nt: TGTGCCAGCAGTTACGAGAGGGAGCAGTACTTC
cdr3_aa: CASSYEREQYF

d_call: TRBD1
j_call: TRBJ1-4
v_call: TRBV7-8
clone_size: NA
cdr3_nt: TGTGCCAGCAGCCCCCCGGGACAGGATGAAAAACTGTTTTTT
cdr3_aa: CASSPPGQDEKLFF

d_call: NA
j_call: TRBJ1-5
v_call: TRBV10-2
clone_size: few
cdr3_nt: TGCGCCAGCAGTCCGGACTGGCGGGCTAATCAGCCCCAGCATTTT
cdr3_aa: CASSPDWRANQPQHF

d_call: NA
j_call: TRBJ2-7
v_call: TRBV7-9
clone_size: NA
cdr3_nt: TGTGCCAGCAGCCCAGCCGGGATCTCAACGGGCGAGCAGTACTTC
cdr3_aa: CASSPAGISTGEQYF